Presented here are 5 T cell receptor beta chains from one specimen sequenced in a study of monozygotic twins with inflammatory bowel disease (dated by TCRdb to the late 2010s). Libraries came from 5' RACE. Sequencing used an Illumina HiSeq 2500. Through TCRdb reprocessing, the reads give one entry per CDR3 protein sequence; DNA is omitted. The table of this sample itemizes around 400,000 distinct CDR3 sequences. Of the sample, approximately 2.3% is held by the ten largest clones. Sequenced input: blood. All receptors come from a human donor with ulcerative colitis or Crohn's disease, or a healthy co-twin of an affected twin (not recorded which).

The V gene is TRBV3-1, the J gene TRBJ2-7. This CDR3 region has 14 residues. Germline V gene lookup returns CDR1 LGHDT and CDR2 YNNKEL (reference sequence). CDR3 in amino acids: CASSQDLGTYEQYF.

The chain has TRBV3-1 and TRBJ2-7; checking the TCRdb D call of TRBD2 is not possible without DNA. This CDR3 spans 15 amino acids. CDR1 LGHDT and CDR2 YNNKEL come from the germline V gene (reference sequence). The CDR3 sequence: CASSPGPTNTYEQYF.

This chain joins TRBV20-1 and TRBJ2-3. The CDR3 is 16 residues long. The germline V gene encodes CDR1 DFQATT and CDR2 SNEGSKA (reference sequence). CDR3: CSAAGDSGSSTDTQYF.

The gene calls are TRBV7-2 and TRBJ2-7; the TCRdb call, TRBD1, lacks DNA for checking. The CDR3 is made up of 16 amino acids. Germline V CDR1 and CDR2: SGHTA, FQGNSA. The CDR3 loop reads CASSVRGASQSYEQYF.

The chain uses TRBV5-1 and TRBJ2-3; TCRdb's D call of TRBD1 is untestable without DNA. This CDR3 has 14 residues. Per germline, CDR1 SGHRS and CDR2 YFSETQ. The CDR3 region is CASSARQYTDTQYF.